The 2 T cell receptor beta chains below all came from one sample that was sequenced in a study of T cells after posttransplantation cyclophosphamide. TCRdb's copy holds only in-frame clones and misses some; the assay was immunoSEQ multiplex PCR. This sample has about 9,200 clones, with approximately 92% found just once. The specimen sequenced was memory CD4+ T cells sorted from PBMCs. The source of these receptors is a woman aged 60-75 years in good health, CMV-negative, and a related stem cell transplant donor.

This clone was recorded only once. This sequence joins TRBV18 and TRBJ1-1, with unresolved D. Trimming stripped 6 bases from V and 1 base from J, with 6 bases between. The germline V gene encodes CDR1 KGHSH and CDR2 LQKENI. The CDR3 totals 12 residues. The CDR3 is CASSAGNTEAFF. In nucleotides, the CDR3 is TGTGCCAGCTCGGCAGGGAACACTGAAGCTTTCTTT.

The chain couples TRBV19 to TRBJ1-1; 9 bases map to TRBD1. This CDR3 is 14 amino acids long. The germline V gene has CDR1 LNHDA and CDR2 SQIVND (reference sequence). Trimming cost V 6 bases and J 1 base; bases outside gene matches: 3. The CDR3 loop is CASRTDRGNTEAFF. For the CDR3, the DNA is TGTGCCAGTAGGACGGACAGGGGGAACACTGAAGCTTTCTTT. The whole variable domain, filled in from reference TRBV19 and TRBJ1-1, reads DGGITQSPKYLFRKEGQNVTLSCEQNLNHDAMYWYRQDPGQGLRLIYYSQIVNDFQKGDIAEGYSVSREKKESFPLTVTSAQKNPTAFYLCASRTDRGNTEAFFGQGTRLTVV.